Listed below are T cell receptor beta chains from one sample, sequenced in a study of response to subunit inactivated influenza vaccine. One entry per CDR3 protein, called by TCRdb with MiXCR from the RT-PCR reads. The profile covers about 650,000 distinct CDR3 sequences, with 13% to 15% appearing a single time and about 7.4% taken by the ten largest. This sample comprised PBMCs from blood, obtained 14 to 15 days before vaccination. The receptors derive from a man in his fifties who received an inactivated influenza vaccine. Both conserved end residues are part of each CDR3. D genes are given only for firm matches. Clone sizes are given selectively: once, few, many, or a class where the clone is expanded.

TRBD1	few	14	TRBV10-3	TRBJ2-3	TGTGCCATCAGACAACAGGGGGCTCCAGATACGCAGTATTTT	CAIRQQGAPDTQYF
TRBD1	.	13	TRBV20-1	TRBJ1-2	TGCAGTGCTAGTGGGACAGAGAACTATGGCTACACCTTC	CSASGTENYGYTF
TRBD1	.	17	TRBV5-1	TRBJ2-1	TGCGCCAGCAGCCCTTGGCCCGGGACAGGATCCTACAATGAGCAGTTCTTC	CASSPWPGTGSYNEQFF
.	many	16	TRBV28	TRBJ2-7	TGTGCCAGCAGAAATGCGTACGGGACTGACTGGATCGAGCAGTACTTC	CASRNAYGTDWIEQYF
.	.	16	TRBV6-1	TRBJ1-5	TGTGCCAGCAGACAACTACAGGGTAGGGGCAATCAGCCCCAGCATTTT	CASRQLQGRGNQPQHF
.	many	15	TRBV5-1	TRBJ1-4	TGCGCCAGCAGCTTGGCCACTGGGGGAGGTGAAAAACTGTTTTTT	CASSLATGGGEKLFF
.	.	12	TRBV20-1	TRBJ2-3	TGCAGTGCTAGCTCAATGACAGATACGCAGTATTTT	CSASSMTDTQYF
TRBD1	.	18	TRBV11-2	TRBJ2-1	TGTGCCAGCAGCTCGGGACAGGGGGCGCGCCTTTCGTACAATGAGCAGTTCTTC	CASSSGQGARLSYNEQFF
TRBD1	many	17	TRBV4-1	TRBJ1-6	TGCGCCAGCAGCTATCCGGGACAGGCAAGGGATAATTCACCCCTCCACTTT	CASSYPGQARDNSPLHF
TRBD1	.	14	TRBV10-2	TRBJ1-2	TGCGCCAGCACTGCGGGACAGGGGATTAGTGGCTACACCTTC	CASTAGQGISGYTF
TRBD1	.	16	TRBV9	TRBJ2-3	TGTGCCAGCACCGTAGGGGGCAGATCTAGCACAGATACGCAGTATTTT	CASTVGGRSSTDTQYF
TRBD1	few	15	TRBV7-3	TRBJ1-1	TGTGCCAGCAGCTTAGACAGGGTCCTGAACACTGAAGCTTTCTTT	CASSLDRVLNTEAFF
.	.	13	TRBV24-1	TRBJ2-1	TGTGCCACCAGTACAGGTTACTACAATGAGCAGTTCTTC	CATSTGYYNEQFF
.	.	14	TRBV28	TRBJ1-5	TGTGCCAGCAGTTTAGGCCTAAGGGTACAGCCCCAGCATTTT	CASSLGLRVQPQHF
TRBD1	.	14	TRBV5-1	TRBJ2-5	TGCGCCAGCAGCCCCGGGACAGGGGTGGCGACCCAGTACTTC	CASSPGTGVATQYF
.	.	16	TRBV29-1	TRBJ1-1	TGCAGCGTCCGGGGAGGAGGGGGTGATTTTAAGACTGAAGCTTTCTTT	CSVRGGGGDFKTEAFF
.	.	16	TRBV7-2	TRBJ1-5	TGTGCCAGCAGCTTAGAGTTGGCCGTGGGGCCTCGGCCCCAGCATTTT	CASSLELAVGPRPQHF
TRBD1	.	16	TRBV27	TRBJ2-1	TGTGCCAGCAGTTCTACGGGACAGCACTCCTACAATGAGCAGTTCTTC	CASSSTGQHSYNEQFF
.	many	15	TRBV9	TRBJ2-2	TGTGCCAGCAGCGTTGGACTAACGAACACCGGGGAGCTGTTTTTT	CASSVGLTNTGELFF
.	.	14	TRBV9	TRBJ2-2	TGTGCCAGCAGCGCCCACCTCGGGACCGGGGAGCTGTTTTTT	CASSAHLGTGELFF
.	few	14	TRBV5-1	TRBJ1-4	TGCGCCAGCAGCTTGGGAGGTACACGTGAAAAACTGTTTTTT	CASSLGGTREKLFF
.	many	10	TRBV25-1	TRBJ2-1	TGTGCCAGCAGTGAGGGAGAGCAGTTCTTC	CASSEGEQFF
.	few	14	TRBV10-3	TRBJ1-1	TGTGCCATCAGTGAGAGGGGGGTGAACACTGAAGCTTTCTTT	CAISERGVNTEAFF
TRBD1	many	16	TRBV14	TRBJ2-7	TGTGCCAGCAGCCCCGCGACAGGGGGTAGCCCCTACGAGCAGTACTTC	CASSPATGGSPYEQYF
.	many	14	TRBV7-6	TRBJ2-3	TGTGCCAGCAGCCCACAACCTAGCACAGATACGCAGTATTTT	CASSPQPSTDTQYF
.	few	17	TRBV11-3	TRBJ2-2	TGTGCCAGCAGCTTAGATGGCGCCCATAGCAGCACCGGGGAGCTGTTTTTT	CASSLDGAHSSTGELFF
TRBD2	.	18	TRBV6-1	TRBJ2-3	TGTGCCAGCAGAGAAAGAAGACTAGCGGGGGGGCTGCGCCATACGCAGTATTTT	CASRERRLAGGLRHTQYF
.	many	16	TRBV5-1	TRBJ2-5	TGCGCCAGCAGGACGCGGGGTGGACAGAATCAAGAGACCCAGTACTTC	CASRTRGGQNQETQYF
.	few	16	TRBV2	TRBJ2-1	TGTGCCAGCATTCTAACTATCCCTGAGTTAGGCAATGAGCAGTTCTTC	CASILTIPELGNEQFF
.	few	15	TRBV27	TRBJ1-2	TGTGCCAGCAGTTTATATGCCAGAACTAACTATGGCTACACCTTC	CASSLYARTNYGYTF
.	few	16	TRBV4-3	TRBJ2-1	TGCGCCAGCAGCCTCGAGGCGCATGGGTCCTACAATGAGCAGTTCTTC	CASSLEAHGSYNEQFF
.	few	15	TRBV3-1	TRBJ2-5	TGTGCCAGCGGGCTGGGGCTAGTCCACAAAGAGACCCAGTACTTC	CASGLGLVHKETQYF
TRBD1	.	15	TRBV29-1	TRBJ2-1	TGCAGCGTTGAATCCGCAATCGACAGGGGAGGTGAGCAGTTCTTC	CSVESAIDRGGEQFF
.	few	13	TRBV2	TRBJ2-1	TGTGCCAGCAGCTACGTGGCCTACAATGAGCAGTTCTTC	CASSYVAYNEQFF
TRBD1	.	16	TRBV28	TRBJ2-3	TGTGCCAGCAGTACGGCCGGGACAGGGCTCGCAGATACGCAGTATTTT	CASSTAGTGLADTQYF
TRBD1	many	16	TRBV7-2	TRBJ2-4	TGTGCCAGCAGCGGAACGGGACACAGGGGGAGAAACATTCAGTACTTC	CASSGTGHRGRNIQYF
.	.	14	TRBV11-2	TRBJ2-7	TGTGCCAGCAGCTCAGAACAGGGTTTTGCCGAGCAGTACTTC	CASSSEQGFAEQYF
TRBD1	.	14	TRBV6-5	TRBJ1-1	TGTGCCAGCAGTTACTCGTTTGAAGGACAGGGGGCTTTCTTT	CASSYSFEGQGAFF
.	few	15	TRBV5-6	TRBJ1-2	TGTGCCAGCAGCTTGGGAATAGTTTTCTTCTATGGCTACACCTTC	CASSLGIVFFYGYTF
TRBD2	.	14	TRBV9	TRBJ2-5	TGTGCCAGCAGCCGTTGGCGGGGGAGAGAGACCCAGTACTTC	CASSRWRGRETQYF
.	.	12	TRBV12-3/TRBV12-4	TRBJ2-6	TGTGCCATACTCTCTGGGGCCAACGTCCTGACTTTC	CAILSGANVLTF
.	many	14	TRBV20-1	TRBJ2-5	TGCAGTGCTAGACAGATCTTGGGGCAAGAGACCCAGTACTTC	CSARQILGQETQYF
.	.	16	TRBV7-3	TRBJ1-2	TGTGCCAGCAGCTCCGGGGCGGGCCCCCTGGTCTATGGCTACACCTTC	CASSSGAGPLVYGYTF
.	few	15	TRBV11-2	TRBJ1-2	TGTGCCAGCAGCTCAGGGCGGGCAGGAGCCTATGGCTACACCTTC	CASSSGRAGAYGYTF
.	many	15	TRBV20-1	TRBJ2-3	TGCAGTGCTAGAGATGGCGGGCCTAGCACAGATACGCAGTATTTT	CSARDGGPSTDTQYF
.	few	16	TRBV20-1	TRBJ2-6	TGCAGTGCTAGCATGATTCGGGTCTCTGGGGCCAACGTCCTGACTTTC	CSASMIRVSGANVLTF
.	.	15	TRBV24-1	TRBJ1-1	TGTGCCACCAGTGATTCACGGACTGGTGGGACCGAAGCTTTCTTT	CATSDSRTGGTEAFF
.	few	14	TRBV5-5	TRBJ2-7	TGTGCCAGCAGCTTGGATTGGACAGCCTACGAGCAGTACTTC	CASSLDWTAYEQYF
TRBD1	.	13	TRBV20-1	TRBJ2-7	TGCAGTGGTTTGGGACAGGGAACCTACGAGCAGTACTTC	CSGLGQGTYEQYF
.	many	15	TRBV12-3/TRBV12-4	TRBJ2-6	TGTGCCAGCAGTTCCCTGTCCTCTGGGGCCAACGTCCTGACTTTC	CASSSLSSGANVLTF
TRBD2	few	17	TRBV13	TRBJ2-3	TGTGCCAGCAGCTTAGAATGGGAGGGAGGCGGCACAGATACGCAGTATTTT	CASSLEWEGGGTDTQYF
TRBD1	once	13	TRBV18	TRBJ2-1	TGTGCCAGCTCCCCGGGACAGGGCAATGAGCAGTTCTTC	CASSPGQGNEQFF
TRBD1	few	19	TRBV19	TRBJ1-1	TGTGCCAGTACCCCCCTCGGTAAGGGGACAGGGCTGATCAACACTGAAGCTTTCTTT	CASTPLGKGTGLINTEAFF